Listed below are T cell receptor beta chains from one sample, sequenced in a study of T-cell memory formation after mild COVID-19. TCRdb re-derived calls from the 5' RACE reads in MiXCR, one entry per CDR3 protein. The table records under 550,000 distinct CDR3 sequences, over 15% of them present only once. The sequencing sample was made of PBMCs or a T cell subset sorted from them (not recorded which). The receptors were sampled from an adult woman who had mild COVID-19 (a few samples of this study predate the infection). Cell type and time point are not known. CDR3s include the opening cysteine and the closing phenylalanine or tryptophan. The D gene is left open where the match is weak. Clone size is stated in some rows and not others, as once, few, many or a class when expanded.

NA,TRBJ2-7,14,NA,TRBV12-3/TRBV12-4,CASSFRAESDEQYF,TGTGCCAGCAGTTTCAGGGCCGAATCCGACGAGCAGTACTTC
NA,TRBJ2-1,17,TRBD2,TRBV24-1,CATSDPPSSGSYNEQFF,TGTGCCACCAGTGATCCTCCTTCTAGCGGGAGTTACAATGAGCAGTTCTTC
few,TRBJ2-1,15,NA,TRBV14,CASSPTGSAYNEQFF,TGTGCCAGCAGCCCCACAGGGTCCGCCTACAATGAGCAGTTCTTC
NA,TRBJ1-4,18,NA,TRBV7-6,CASSLEGAASATNEKLFF,TGTGCCAGCAGCTTAGAGGGTGCGGCAAGCGCAACTAATGAAAAACTGTTTTTT
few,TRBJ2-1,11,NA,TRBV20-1,CSAIGTYEQFF,TGCAGTGCCATTGGGACCTATGAGCAGTTCTTC
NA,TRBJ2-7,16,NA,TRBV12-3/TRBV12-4,CASSTNFRAIDYEQYF,TGTGCCAGCAGCACAAACTTCAGGGCCATAGACTACGAGCAGTACTTC
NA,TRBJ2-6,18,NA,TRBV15,CATSRVRYGRSGANVLTF,TGTGCCACCAGCAGAGTTCGCTACGGCAGGTCTGGGGCCAACGTCCTGACTTTC
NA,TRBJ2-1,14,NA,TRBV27,CASQFSSALGEQFF,TGTGCCTCTCAGTTCTCCTCTGCGCTCGGTGAGCAGTTCTTC
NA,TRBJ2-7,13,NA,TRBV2,CASSDGGWDEQYF,TGTGCCAGCAGTGATGGAGGGTGGGACGAGCAGTACTTC
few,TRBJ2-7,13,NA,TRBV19,CASSATHGYEQYF,TGTGCCAGTAGTGCTACACATGGCTACGAGCAGTACTTC
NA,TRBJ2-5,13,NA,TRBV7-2,CASSLGIGETQYF,TGTGCCAGCAGCTTAGGGATCGGTGAGACCCAGTACTTC
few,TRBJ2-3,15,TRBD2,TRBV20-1,CSARTSEFSTDTQYF,TGCAGTGCTCGGACTAGCGAGTTTAGCACAGATACGCAGTATTTT
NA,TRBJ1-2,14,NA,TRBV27,CASSLAEGMGGYTF,TGTGCCAGCAGTTTGGCGGAAGGAATGGGTGGCTACACCTTC
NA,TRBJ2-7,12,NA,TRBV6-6,CASSLHTNEQYF,TGTGCCAGCAGCCTCCATACAAACGAGCAGTACTTC
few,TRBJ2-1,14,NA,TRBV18,CASSLTLGGNEQFF,TGTGCCAGCTCACTCACCTTAGGGGGGAATGAGCAGTTCTTC
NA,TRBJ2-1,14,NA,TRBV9,CASSVDGTPNEQFF,TGTGCCAGCAGCGTAGATGGGACTCCCAATGAGCAGTTCTTC
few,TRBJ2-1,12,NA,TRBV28,CASSLRANEQFF,TGTGCCAGCAGTTTACGGGCTAATGAGCAGTTCTTC
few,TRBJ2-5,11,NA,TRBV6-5,CANYTVGTQYF,TGTGCCAACTACACGGTGGGGACCCAGTACTTC
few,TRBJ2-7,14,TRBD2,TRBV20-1,CSASEGLVSYEQYF,TGCAGTGCTAGTGAAGGACTAGTCTCCTACGAGCAGTACTTC
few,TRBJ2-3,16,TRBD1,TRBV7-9,CASSSRWDRDTDTQYF,TGTGCCAGCAGCTCGAGATGGGACAGGGATACAGATACGCAGTATTTT
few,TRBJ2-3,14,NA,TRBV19,CASRAPHDTDTQYF,TGTGCCAGTAGAGCTCCCCACGACACAGATACGCAGTATTTT
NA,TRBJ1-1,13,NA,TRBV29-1,CSVDRVLNTEAFF,TGCAGCGTTGACAGGGTTTTGAACACTGAAGCTTTCTTT
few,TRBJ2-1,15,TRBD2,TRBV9,CASSVAPREGNEQFF,TGTGCCAGCAGCGTAGCCCCACGGGAGGGAAATGAGCAGTTCTTC
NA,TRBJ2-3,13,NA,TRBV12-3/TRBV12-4,CASSRKGTDTQYF,TGTGCCAGCAGCCGAAAGGGCACAGATACGCAGTATTTT
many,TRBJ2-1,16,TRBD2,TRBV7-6,CASSLWPSGKYNEQFF,TGTGCCAGCAGCTTATGGCCTAGCGGGAAATACAATGAGCAGTTCTTC
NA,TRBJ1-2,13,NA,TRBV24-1,CATSGVANYGYTF,TGTGCCACCAGTGGGGTAGCTAACTATGGCTACACCTTC
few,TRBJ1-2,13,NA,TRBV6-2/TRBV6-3,CASSYNPLYGYTF,TGTGCCAGCAGTTATAATCCCCTTTATGGCTACACCTTC
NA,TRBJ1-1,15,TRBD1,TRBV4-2,CASSQIQGAITEAFF,TGTGCCAGCAGCCAAATACAGGGGGCAATAACTGAAGCTTTCTTT
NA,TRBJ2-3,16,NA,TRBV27,CASSPRTTASTDTQYF,TGTGCCAGCAGCCCTAGGACTACCGCGAGCACAGATACGCAGTATTTT
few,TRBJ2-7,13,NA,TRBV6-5,CASRPTGFYEQYF,TGTGCCAGCAGACCTACAGGGTTCTACGAGCAGTACTTC
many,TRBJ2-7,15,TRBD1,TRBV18,CASSQTGTTPYEQYF,TGTGCCAGCTCACAGACAGGGACCACTCCCTACGAGCAGTACTTC
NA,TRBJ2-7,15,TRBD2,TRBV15,CATSREALAGDEQYF,TGTGCCACCAGCAGAGAGGCTTTAGCGGGAGACGAGCAGTACTTC
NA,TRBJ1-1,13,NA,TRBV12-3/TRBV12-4,CASRAEGVAEAFF,TGTGCCAGCAGAGCCGAGGGGGTCGCTGAAGCTTTCTTT
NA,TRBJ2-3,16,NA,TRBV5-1,CASSLETAPGLGTQYF,TGCGCCAGCAGCTTGGAGACAGCCCCAGGCCTCGGTACGCAGTATTTT
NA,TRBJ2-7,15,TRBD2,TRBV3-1,CASSQGPAGDYEQYF,TGTGCCAGCAGCCAGGGTCCAGCGGGGGACTACGAGCAGTACTTC
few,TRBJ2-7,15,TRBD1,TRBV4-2,CASSQGRDRVNEQYF,TGTGCCAGCAGCCAGGGCCGGGACAGGGTGAACGAGCAGTACTTC
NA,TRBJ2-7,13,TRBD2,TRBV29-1,CSVVTGGTYEQYF,TGCAGCGTTGTGACGGGAGGAACCTACGAGCAGTACTTC
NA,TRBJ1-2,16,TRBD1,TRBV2,CASSLSPRQGAEGYTF,TGTGCCAGCAGTCTCTCTCCCAGACAGGGGGCAGAGGGCTACACCTTC
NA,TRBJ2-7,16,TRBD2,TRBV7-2,CASRPPGLAGEGAVYF,TGTGCCAGCAGACCTCCGGGACTAGCGGGAGAGGGAGCCGTGTACTTC
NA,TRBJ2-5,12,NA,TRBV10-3,CAIMGSGETQYF,TGTGCCATCATGGGTTCTGGGGAGACCCAGTACTTC
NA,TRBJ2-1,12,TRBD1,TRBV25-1,CASSDYGTGEFF,TGTGCCAGCAGTGACTATGGGACAGGGGAATTCTTC
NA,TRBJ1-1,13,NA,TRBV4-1,CASSQALGTEAFF,TGCGCCAGCAGCCAAGCGTTGGGGACTGAAGCTTTCTTT
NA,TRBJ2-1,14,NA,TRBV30,CAWSGRIKGNEQFF,TGTGCCTGGAGTGGGCGGATAAAAGGGAATGAGCAGTTCTTC
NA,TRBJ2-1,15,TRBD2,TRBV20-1,CSASPSGSSYNEQFF,TGCAGTGCTAGCCCTAGCGGCTCTTCCTACAATGAGCAGTTCTTC
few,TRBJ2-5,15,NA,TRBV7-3,CASSYLGVNQETQYF,TGTGCCAGCAGCTATCTCGGGGTAAACCAAGAGACCCAGTACTTC
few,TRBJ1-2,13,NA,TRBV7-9,CASSPSRGSGYTF,TGTGCCAGCAGCCCCAGCCGGGGAAGTGGCTACACCTTC
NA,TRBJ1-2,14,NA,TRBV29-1,CSVERWERGYGYTF,TGCAGCGTTGAAAGGTGGGAACGGGGCTATGGCTACACCTTC
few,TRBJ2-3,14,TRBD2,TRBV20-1,CSARDPGGGDTQYF,TGCAGTGCTAGAGATCCCGGGGGGGGTGATACGCAGTATTTT
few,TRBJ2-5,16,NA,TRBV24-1,CATSDLPGTNQETQYF,TGTGCCACCAGTGATTTGCCGGGCACTAACCAAGAGACCCAGTACTTC